A single sample gave rise to the 32 T cell receptor beta chains below, sequenced in a study of T cells in Graves' hyperthyroidism and ophthalmopathy. TCR beta CDR3 regions were amplified from RNA. With the HTBI primer set, the TCR CDR3 went through a first round of RT-PCR. TCRdb reprocessed the multiplex PCR reads via MiXCR and lists one record per CDR3 protein. The table has about 400,000 distinct CDR3 sequences, more than 12% seen once. Source material: blood. Receptor source: a woman aged 25 to 39 with Graves' ophthalmopathy.

This clonotype was observed many times. The J gene is TRBJ2-1, the V gene TRBV20-1; D assignment may be TRBD1 or TRBD2 (5 bases each). The CDR3 has 14 amino acids. Trimming removed 2 bases from V and 8 bases from J, with 16 bases in between. Looked up from germline, CDR1 is DFQATT and CDR2 is SNEGSKA (reference sequence). CDR3 in amino acids: CSARSGTTDHEQFF. The CDR3 DNA sequence: TGCAGTGCTAGATCCGGGACCACGGACCATGAGCAGTTCTTC.

In this sample, this clonotype turned up a few times. A junction end diverges from the germline sequence, so it may reflect a read error. The genes are TRBV12-3 or TRBV12-4 and TRBJ2-5; possibly TRBD2 for D (6 bases). The CDR3 is 15 amino acids. The CDR3 loop reads CANSPTTAGMETQYF. The CDR3 DNA follows: TGTGCCAACAGTCCGACGACGGCGGGGATGGAGACCCAGTACTTC.

The chain uses TRBV5-4 and TRBJ2-3, with a possible D match to TRBD2 (6 bases). The germline V and J ends were trimmed by 2 bases and 5 bases, with 24 bases remaining between them. The CDR3 covers 18 residues. In germline, CDR1 is SGHNT, CDR2 YYREEE (reference sequence). CDR3 loop: CASSFYPLLGGVGDTQYF. In nucleotides, the CDR3 is TGTGCCAGCAGCTTCTACCCCCTCCTAGGCGGGGTAGGAGATACGCAGTATTTT.

In its sample, this clonotype was seen many times. This chain uses TRBV28 with TRBJ2-7; the D call may be TRBD1 or TRBD2 (6 bases each). This CDR3 comprises 16 residues. Trimming pared 5 bases from V and 2 bases from J, leaving 19 bases between. Looked up from germline, CDR1 is MDHEN and CDR2 is SYDVKM. The DNA of the CDR3 is TGTGCCAGCAGTCCGGCGGGGCAGGGGAAAGCCTACGAGCAGTACTTC. Protein product: CASSPAGQGKAYEQYF.

This clonotype was detected ten times or more. V and J are TRBV2 and TRBJ1-6; 7 bases match TRBD1. This CDR3 spans 15 amino acids. With 9 bases clipped from V and 7 bases from J, the junction kept 12 bases outside the gene matches. The V gene's germline CDR1 is SNHLY and CDR2 FYNNEI. CDR3 in DNA: TGTGCCAGACGCCGATCGACAGGGCTCAATTCACCCCTCCACTTT. Protein sequence: CARRRSTGLNSPLHF.

This clonotype came up many times. The gene calls are TRBV28 and TRBJ1-5, with D perhaps TRBD1 (5 bases). The CDR3 is 14 residues long. Per germline, CDR1 MDHEN and CDR2 SYDVKM. V lost 10 bases, J lost 2 bases, and 15 bases lay in between. The chain's CDR3 is CATWGWRGNQPQHF. CDR3 bases: TGTGCCACCTGGGGGTGGCGAGGCAATCAGCCCCAGCATTTT. Combining the CDR3 with reference TRBV28 and TRBJ1-5 gives the whole variable domain DVKVTQSSRYLVKRTGEKVFLECVQDMDHENMFWYRQDPGLGLRLIYFSYDVKMKEKGDIPEGYSVSREKKERFSLILESASTNQTSMYLCATWGWRGNQPQHFGDGTRLSIL.

For the CDR3, the DNA is TGTGCCAGCAGCTTAGATTTAAGCGGGGGGACAGATACGCAGTATTTT. Residues: CASSLDLSGGTDTQYF. This rearrangement joins TRBV7-2 to TRBJ2-3; 9 nucleotides agree with TRBD2. J was trimmed by 3 bases and V by 1 base; bases with no gene match: 5. The CDR3 is 16 residues long. The germline gives CDR1 SGHTA, CDR2 FQGNSA.

This chain joins TRBV5-6 and TRBJ2-1, with 11 bases aligning to TRBD2. V lost 4 bases, J lost 7 bases, and 10 bases stayed unmatched. From germline, CDR1 is SGHDT and CDR2 YYEEEE. There are 16 residues in the CDR3. Here the CDR3 DNA reads TGTGCCAGCAGCGCCTTACTAGCGGGGGCTAAGAATGAGCAGTTCTTC. Amino acids: CASSALLAGAKNEQFF.

This clonotype turned up a few times. The chain joins TRBV15 to TRBJ1-2, with 7 bases matching TRBD1. Germline CDR1 reads LNHNV; CDR2 reads YYDKDF (reference sequence). Losses at the gene ends were 5 bases for V and 6 bases for J; bases not matched to a gene: 6. The CDR3 spans 13 residues. CDR3 bases: TGTGCCACCAGCTACAGGGGTAGAGATGGCTACACCTTC. Translated: CATSYRGRDGYTF.

A single count supports this clonotype. This chain joins TRBV11-2 and TRBJ1-6, with TRBD1 identical over 7 bases. Germline loops: CDR1 SGHAT, CDR2 FQNNGV. This CDR3 has 15 amino acids. With 6 bases clipped from V and 7 bases from J, the junction kept 9 bases outside the gene matches. The CDR3 spells CASRRQGTVNSPLHF. For the CDR3, the DNA is TGTGCCAGCAGGCGACAGGGCACTGTGAATTCACCCCTCCACTTT.

The gene calls are TRBV24-1 and TRBJ2-3; a weak D match, TRBD2 (5 bases). The germline CDR1 and CDR2 sequences are KGHDR and SFDVKD. The CDR3 has 14 amino acids. The germline V and J ends were trimmed by 1 base and 2 bases, with 6 bases remaining between them. CDR3 DNA: TGTGCCACCAGTGATTTTAGCGACACAGATACGCAGTATTTT. It yields the protein CATSDFSDTDTQYF.

At least ten counts were recorded for this clonotype. The rearrangement uses TRBV7-8 and TRBJ2-2; possible D gene TRBD2, 7 bases. V shed 2 bases and J shed 4 bases, with 17 bases lying between them. The CDR3 is 17 amino acids. Germline V lookup: CDR1 SGHVS, CDR2 FQNEAQ. The CDR3 protein is CASSLFVGGHGTGELFF. The CDR3, as DNA: TGTGCCAGCAGCTTATTTGTGGGGGGGCACGGCACCGGGGAGCTGTTTTTT.

The chain joins TRBV7-2 to TRBJ1-5; D unclear. Between the trimmed V and J ends, which lost 0 bases and 1 base, there was a span of 7 bases. The CDR3 spans 15 residues. Per germline, CDR1 SGHTA and CDR2 FQGNSA. CDR3: CASSLAAGSNQPQHF. For the CDR3, the DNA is TGTGCCAGCAGCTTAGCGGCGGGAAGCAATCAGCCCCAGCATTTT.

This clonotype was observed many times. V usage is TRBV18 and J usage is TRBJ2-5; 7 bases are a match to TRBD1. Germline loops: CDR1 KGHSH, CDR2 LQKENI. V dropped 5 bases and J dropped 2; count of bases not matched to a gene: 11. The CDR3 loop spans 16 amino acids. The CDR3 loop is CASSSTGIRLQETQYF. CDR3 DNA: TGTGCCAGCTCATCGACAGGGATTCGTCTACAAGAGACCCAGTACTTC.

This clonotype came up many times. The rearrangement links TRBV7-3 to TRBJ2-2, with D perhaps TRBD1 (5 bases). This CDR3 contains 16 residues. Trimming stripped 3 bases from V and 5 bases from J, with 16 bases between. Germline V gives CDR1 SGHTA, CDR2 FQGTGA. CDR3 protein: CASSLSAAGRTGELFF. CDR3 bases: TGTGCCAGCAGCTTGTCCGCGGCAGGGCGAACCGGGGAGCTGTTTTTT.

This clonotype was recorded many times. The chain joins TRBV5-1 to TRBJ2-2, with 8 bases identical to TRBD1. Per the germline V gene, CDR1 is SGHRS and CDR2 is YFSETQ. With V trimmed by 6 bases and J by 3 bases, 13 bases remained unmatched. CDR3 length: 17 amino acids. CDR3 DNA sequence: TGCGCCAGCACTCAAGCTCCAGTGACAGGGGACACCGGGGAGCTGTTTTTT. Its protein product is CASTQAPVTGDTGELFF.

In this sample, this clonotype turned up a few times. This may come from a read error, since a much larger clone is one base off. The chain recombines TRBV3-1 with TRBJ2-3, with D hard to call. With 2 bases removed from V and 6 bases from J, the gap between germline ends came to 12 bases. The CDR3 extends over 14 amino acids. The germline V gene has CDR1 LGHDT and CDR2 YNNKEL (reference sequence). CDR3 nucleotide sequence: TGTGCCAGCAGCCAAACGAGTCGTGGGGATACGCAGTATTTT. The encoded protein is CASSQTSRGDTQYF.

This clonotype has ten or more counts. This rearrangement joins TRBV3-1 to TRBJ1-5, with D unclear. CDR3 length: 15 residues. CDR1 is LGHDT, CDR2 YNNKEL, per germline (reference sequence). The V gene lost 1 base and the J gene lost 7 bases, with 14 bases spanning the gap. The chain's CDR3 is CASSQGHTGGQPQHF. CDR3 bases: TGTGCCAGCAGCCAAGGGCATACCGGTGGCCAGCCCCAGCATTTT. The whole variable domain, remainder taken from reference TRBV3-1 and TRBJ1-5, is DTAVSQTPKYLVTQMGNDKSIKCEQNLGHDTMYWYKQDSKKFLKIMFSYNNKELIINETVPNRFSPKSPDKAHLNLHINSLELGDSAVYFCASSQGHTGGQPQHFGDGTRLSIL.

Ten or more counts support this clonotype. The chain recombines TRBV27 with TRBJ1-2; 7 positions agree with TRBD1. V lost 4 bases to trimming and J lost 8 bases; unmatched junction nucleotides: 7. CDR3 length: 13 residues. Germline CDR1 MNHEY, CDR2 SMNVEV (reference sequence). The CDR3: CASSSQGDRGYTF. CDR3 sequence (DNA): TGTGCCAGCAGTTCCCAGGGGGATCGGGGCTACACCTTC.

This clonotype was picked up many times. The gene calls are TRBV7-2 and TRBJ1-3; tentative D call: TRBD1 (6 bases). Per the germline V gene, CDR1 is SGHTA and CDR2 is FQGNSA. This CDR3 contains 14 residues. Trimming pared 0 bases from V and 7 bases from J, leaving 10 bases between. The CDR3 nucleotides read TGTGCCAGCAGCTTAGCCGGGACAAGTAACACCATATATTTT. Protein: CASSLAGTSNTIYF.

The chain uses TRBV7-2 and TRBJ1-1; D gene uncertain. Trimming removed 4 bases from V and 1 base from J, with 4 bases in between. The CDR3 covers 12 residues. The V gene's germline CDR1 is SGHTA and CDR2 FQGNSA. CDR3 nucleotide sequence: TGTGCCAGCAGCTGGGAGAACACTGAAGCTTTCTTT. It translates to CASSWENTEAFF.

This clonotype was detected many times. The chain links TRBV4-1 to TRBJ1-1, with D uncertain. Germline values: CDR1 MGHRA, CDR2 YSYEKL. Trimming removed 1 base from V and 1 base from J, with 10 bases in between. The CDR3 sequence is 15 residues long. The CDR3 bases are TGCGCCAGCAGCCAAGCGCCCCGGGGGAACACTGAAGCTTTCTTT. Its protein product is CASSQAPRGNTEAFF.

In the case of this clonotype: It may be a read error: a sequence one base away is much more abundant. This chain links TRBV12-3 or TRBV12-4 with TRBJ2-1, with 8 bases aligning to TRBD1. Trimming removed 5 bases from V and 6 bases from J; junction bases left unmatched: 15. There are 17 residues in the CDR3. For the CDR3, the DNA is TGTGCCAGCAGTGCCACCAGTGGGACAGGTTTCTTCAATGAGCAGTTCTTC. Translation gives CASSATSGTGFFNEQFF.

This clonotype was counted at least ten times. The gene calls are TRBV12-3 or TRBV12-4 and TRBJ1-2, with a tentative D call TRBD1 (5 bases). The CDR3 consists of 15 residues. The V and J ends lost 6 bases and 2 bases respectively, with 16 bases between them. The CDR3 DNA follows: TGTGCCAGCAGGCGGGGGACGGGGAAAAACTATGGCTACACCTTC. This translates into CASRRGTGKNYGYTF.

This clonotype turned up a few times. The chain couples TRBV27 to TRBJ2-7; D gene unclear. This CDR3 is built from 13 residues. V shed 5 bases and J shed 2 bases, with 10 bases lying between them. In germline, CDR1 is MNHEY, CDR2 SMNVEV (reference sequence). The CDR3 coding sequence is TGTGCCAGCAGTAGCGCGGTCCCCTACGAGCAGTACTTC. Amino acids: CASSSAVPYEQYF.

This clonotype was seen a few times. This rearrangement joins TRBV9 to TRBJ2-3, with D possibly being TRBD1 (6 bases). The V end was cut by 3 bases, the J end by 5 bases, with 19 bases between. The CDR3 consists of 16 residues. CDR1 is SGDLS, CDR2 YYNGEE, per germline. Written as DNA, the CDR3 is TGTGCCAGCAGCGCAGATTCCGGATGGACAGTAGATACGCAGTATTTT. Translated: CASSADSGWTVDTQYF.

This clonotype was counted ten times or more. V gene TRBV28 combines with J gene TRBJ2-5; TRBD2 aligns across 8 bases. Germline assignment: CDR1 MDHEN and CDR2 SYDVKM. This CDR3 region has 15 residues. V shed 4 bases and J 5 bases; nucleotides not matched to a gene: 9. CDR3: CASSSDRGGGETQYF. CDR3 coding DNA: TGTGCCAGCAGTTCCGATCGGGGGGGCGGGGAGACCCAGTACTTC.

This clonotype showed up many times. The J gene is TRBJ2-3, the V gene TRBV7-3, with 8 bases matching TRBD2. The V gene end was trimmed by 10 bases and the J gene end by 2 bases; junction bases not matched to a gene: 8. Germline V gene lookup returns CDR1 SGHTA and CDR2 FQGTGA. This CDR3 contains 14 residues. The CDR3 region has the DNA TGTGCCACCAAACTAGCGGCCATCACAGATACGCAGTATTTT. Protein sequence: CATKLAAITDTQYF.

This clonotype occurred many times. The chain combines TRBV7-2 with TRBJ2-5; D gene uncertain. The CDR3 extends over 13 amino acids. Trimming took 5 bases from V and 5 from J, leaving 12 bases between them. Germline V CDR1 and CDR2: SGHTA, FQGNSA. The CDR3 protein is CASSPTTVETQYF. The CDR3 region has the DNA TGTGCCAGCAGCCCCACTACGGTGGAGACCCAGTACTTC.

The gene calls are TRBV20-1 and TRBJ1-5, with no clear D. The CDR3 length is 15 residues. V lost 1 base to trimming and J lost 2 bases, with 12 bases between them. Per germline, CDR1 DFQATT and CDR2 SNEGSKA (reference sequence). CDR3 region: CSARAGGLRNQPQHF. CDR3 DNA sequence: TGCAGTGCTAGAGCGGGCGGACTCCGCAATCAGCCCCAGCATTTT.

In its sample, this clonotype was seen many times. The chain couples TRBV6-1 to TRBJ2-1, with 8 bases matching TRBD1. V lost 2 bases and J lost 4; bases outside the gene matches: 10. The V gene's germline CDR1 is MNHNS and CDR2 SASEGT. The CDR3 totals 17 residues. CDR3 DNA: TGTGCCAGCAGTGAATTTGTTGGGACAGGACCTTACAATGAGCAGTTCTTC. Its protein product is CASSEFVGTGPYNEQFF.

This clonotype occurred a few times. Just one base apart from a much larger clone, this may be a read error. V gene TRBV7-9 combines with J gene TRBJ2-7; 8 bases are a match to TRBD1. Germline V CDR1 and CDR2: SEHNR, FQNEAQ (reference sequence). CDR3 length equals 17 residues. The CDR3 nucleotides are TGTGCCAGCAGACCTGACAGGGGCTTTATTAGCTCCTACGAGCAGTGCTTC. Amino acids: CASRPDRGFISSYEQCF.